This TCR beta chain was found in a study of low-dose radiotherapy and immunotherapy resistance in tumors. Study background: The study delivered 0.5 Gy per fraction every 2 weeks to Cohort 1, totaling 6.5 Gy. Nivolumab was given to patients as a 240 mg flat dose every two weeks, and ipilimumab at 1 mg/kg every six weeks. Both were delivered intravenously.

From germline, CDR1 is MNHNY and CDR2 SVGAGI (reference sequence). The CDR3 loop spans 14 amino acids. V lost 2 bases to trimming and J lost 1 base; unmatched junction nucleotides: 0. Primers targeting TRAV and TRBV primed first-strand cDNA, covering alpha and beta chains. Using a constant-region primer together with a V-primer adapter, TCRs were subjected to about 18 PCR cycles of amplification. TCRdb reprocessed the reads with MiXCR, giving one entry per CDR3 protein. The sample shows 17,000 or so distinct CDR3 sequences, about 71% of them seen only once. This receptor was obtained from a human donor with advanced metastatic prostate, ovarian, gallbladder or colorectal cancer (not recorded which). This table probably holds off-target reads from a library built for another chain. The gene calls are TRBV6-6 and TRBJ1-1, with 8 bases aligning to TRBD1. The chain's CDR3 is CASSYDRGNTEAFF. CDR3 sequence (DNA): TGTGCCAGCAGTTACGACAGGGGGAACACTGAAGCTTTCTTT.